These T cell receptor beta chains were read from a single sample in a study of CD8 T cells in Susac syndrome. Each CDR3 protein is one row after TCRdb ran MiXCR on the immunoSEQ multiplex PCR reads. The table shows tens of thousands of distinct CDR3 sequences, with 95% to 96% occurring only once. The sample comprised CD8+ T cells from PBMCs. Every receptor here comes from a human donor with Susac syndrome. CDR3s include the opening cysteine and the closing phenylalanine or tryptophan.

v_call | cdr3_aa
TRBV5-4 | CASSSPGQIDTGELFF
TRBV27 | CASSRNLNTEAFF
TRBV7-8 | CASRVRRADTEAFF
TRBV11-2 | CASSLVPSGGTSTDTQYF
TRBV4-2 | CASSQTRAQGDTQYF
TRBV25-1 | CASSDDDLTGMGTDTQYF
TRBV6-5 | CASSSNRGVGEQYF
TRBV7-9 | CASSRQGDEQFF
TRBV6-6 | CASSYSQGTGNTIYF
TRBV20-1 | CSARPGREETQYF
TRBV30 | CAWTPGPFQNNEQFF